The rows below give T cell receptor beta chains drawn from one sample of a study of OX40 agonist ivuxolimab in advanced cancers. Assay used: immunoSEQ multiplex PCR; TCRdb lists only in-frame clones, some missing. The sample carries 68,000 or so clones, roughly 85% recorded once. This material consisted of CD4+ or CD8+ T cells sorted from blood, taken in a trial of the OX40 agonist ivuxolimab. All receptors come from an adult with an advanced solid tumor such as melanoma, head and neck, liver or kidney cancer. Both conserved end residues are part of each CDR3. Each record gives: V gene, J gene, D gene, CDR3 length, clone size, CDR3 protein, CDR3 DNA. The D gene is left open where the match is weak. Expanded clones get a size class; other rows say once, few or many, or leave the size out.

v_call: TRBV18; j_call: TRBJ1-2; d_call: -; cdr3_length: 13; clone_size: -; cdr3_aa: CASSGVSHYGYTF; cdr3_nt: TGTGCCAGCTCAGGGGTGTCCCACTATGGCTACACCTTC
v_call: TRBV19; j_call: TRBJ1-2; d_call: -; cdr3_length: 14; clone_size: -; cdr3_aa: CASSINAGTDGYTF; cdr3_nt: TGTGCCAGTAGTATCAATGCCGGGACGGATGGCTACACCTTC
v_call: TRBV30; j_call: TRBJ1-2; d_call: -; cdr3_length: 13; clone_size: few; cdr3_aa: CAWSLRGSYGYTF; cdr3_nt: TGTGCCTGGTCCCTAAGGGGCAGCTATGGCTACACCTTC
v_call: TRBV29-1; j_call: TRBJ1-2; d_call: -; cdr3_length: 11; clone_size: -; cdr3_aa: CSVGTTYGYTF; cdr3_nt: TGCAGCGTCGGGACAACATATGGCTACACCTTC
v_call: TRBV5-1; j_call: TRBJ1-2; d_call: -; cdr3_length: 13; clone_size: -; cdr3_aa: CASMLDGNYGYTF; cdr3_nt: TGCGCCAGCATGCTCGACGGCAACTATGGCTACACCTTC
v_call: TRBV5-1; j_call: TRBJ1-5; d_call: -; cdr3_length: 16; clone_size: -; cdr3_aa: CASSLEGGVGDQPQHF; cdr3_nt: TGCGCCAGCAGCTTGGAGGGAGGGGTTGGGGATCAGCCCCAGCATTTT
v_call: TRBV28; j_call: TRBJ1-5; d_call: -; cdr3_length: 14; clone_size: -; cdr3_aa: CASSHGDGNQPQHF; cdr3_nt: TGTGCCAGCAGTCACGGTGACGGCAATCAGCCCCAGCATTTT
v_call: TRBV7-2; j_call: TRBJ1-5; d_call: -; cdr3_length: 14; clone_size: -; cdr3_aa: CASAAGRNNQPQHF; cdr3_nt: TGTGCCAGCGCCGCGGGACGAAACAATCAGCCCCAGCATTTT
v_call: TRBV28; j_call: TRBJ2-2; d_call: -; cdr3_length: 15; clone_size: -; cdr3_aa: CASSSRRSNTGELFF; cdr3_nt: TGTGCCAGCAGTTCCCGGAGGTCGAACACCGGGGAGCTGTTTTTT
v_call: TRBV18; j_call: TRBJ1-5; d_call: -; cdr3_length: 15; clone_size: -; cdr3_aa: CASSPRAGDNQPQHF; cdr3_nt: TGTGCCAGCTCACCGAGGGCAGGGGACAATCAGCCCCAGCATTTT